Only one count was recorded for the clone carrying this T cell receptor beta chain. Its antigen is not known. Trimming removed 3 bases from V and 4 bases from J, with 22 bases in between. CDR3 length equals 18 residues. Each sample used at least 6 million PBMCs. Total RNA was isolated from each sample in quantities of at least 5 micrograms. Primers used in a second PCR of roughly 6 to 11 cycles were a sample-barcoded 5' primer and a J-beta primer mix. Each cDNA molecule, via a template-switch adaptor with 12 random nucleotides, was tagged. From the 5' RACE reads, TCRdb called clonotypes with MiXCR, one entry per CDR3 protein. Among roughly 1,500,000 distinct CDR3 sequences listed, about 35% were seen once. This record belongs to a study of blood T cells in healthy people across ages. Study-wide findings and caveats: Conclusively comparing naive with antigen-experienced cells was impossible with unsorted PBMCs.

This receptor was identified in a woman aged 30 to 39 in good health. The specimen sequenced was blood. The rearrangement links TRBV12-3 or TRBV12-4 to TRBJ1-5; TRBD1 is a possible D gene (5 bases). CDR3 nucleotide sequence: TGTGCCAGCAGTTTCTCTCTTACTACAGGCTTAGGAAATCAGCCCCAGCATTTT. As protein: CASSFSLTTGLGNQPQHF.